The clone carrying this TCR beta chain has ten or more counts. Indicated time point: newly diagnosed GD, antithyroid drugs for less than 3 months. RNA from PBMCs was the source of the TCR library. The data stem from a study of regulatory T cells in long-lasting Graves disease. The authors built TCR beta libraries using iRepertoire HTBI primers and Arm-PCR of CDR3 regions. Each CDR3 protein gets one entry after TCRdb re-called the multiplex PCR reads with MiXCR. This sample has 350,000 to 400,000 distinct CDR3 sequences, with 16% found just once. The same data also went into a second study, on T cells in Graves' hyperthyroidism and ophthalmopathy.

The material sequenced was peripheral blood mononuclear cells (PBMCs), taken at new diagnosis, from a patient treated with antithyroid drugs. This receptor was identified in a woman younger than 35 with Graves disease.

CDR3 sequence (DNA): TGTGCCAGCAGCTTAGGTAGCGGGAGACCCACAGATACGCAGTATTTT. It translates to CASSLGSGRPTDTQYF. The V and J genes are TRBV7-9 and TRBJ2-3; 9 bases are shared with TRBD2. With V trimmed by 1 base and J by 2 bases, 4 bases remained unmatched. The CDR3 has 16 residues. Germline V gives CDR1 SEHNR, CDR2 FQNEAQ (reference sequence).